This T cell receptor (beta chain) originates from a study of T cells after yellow fever vaccination. Study observations and caveats: Though weaker, the secondary response peaked faster, on day 5 versus 15. Subsequent booster samples again held most clones from primary vaccination (96% CD4, just under 90% CD8).

This clonotype was counted at least ten times. Its antigen remains unidentified. TCRdb redid the calling of the 5' RACE reads with MiXCR, one entry per CDR3 protein. Of about 180,000 distinct CDR3 sequences listed, approximately 6.2% are singletons. The CDR3 contains 14 residues. V was clipped by 6 bases and J by 2 bases, with 12 bases between them. Germline V gene lookup returns CDR1 MNHNS and CDR2 SASEGT. The clonotype originates from a man aged 18 to 30 who received the YFV17D yellow fever vaccine. The sequencing here drew on CD4+ T cells sorted from PBMCs, taken on the day of the first yellow fever vaccination. The chain joins TRBV6-1 to TRBJ2-3; unclear D gene. The DNA of the CDR3 is TGTGCCAGCAGCCCCGTAGCTTCCACAGATACGCAGTATTTT. Translating gives CASSPVASTDTQYF.